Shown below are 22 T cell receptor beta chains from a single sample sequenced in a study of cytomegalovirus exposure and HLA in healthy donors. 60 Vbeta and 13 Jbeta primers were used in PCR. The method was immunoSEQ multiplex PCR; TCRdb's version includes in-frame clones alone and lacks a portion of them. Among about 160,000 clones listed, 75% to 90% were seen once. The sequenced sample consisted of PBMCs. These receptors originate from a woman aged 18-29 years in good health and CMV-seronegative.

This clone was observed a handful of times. The CDR3 sequence: CASQRDRFNEKLFF. The CDR3 DNA reads TGTGCCTCCCAGCGGGACAGGTTCAATGAAAAACTGTTTTTT. V and J are TRBV7-9 and TRBJ1-4, with TRBD1 matching 8 bases. The V and J ends lost 11 bases and 5 bases, in that order; junction bases with no gene match: 10. The CDR3 length is 14 residues. The V gene's germline CDR1 is SEHNR and CDR2 FQNEAQ (reference sequence).

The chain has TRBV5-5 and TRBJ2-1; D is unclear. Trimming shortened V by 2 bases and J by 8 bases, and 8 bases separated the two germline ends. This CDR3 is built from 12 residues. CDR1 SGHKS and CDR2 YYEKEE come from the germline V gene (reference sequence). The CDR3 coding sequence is TGTGCCAGCAGCTTTAGTCGGGATGAGCAGTTCTTC. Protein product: CASSFSRDEQFF.

CDR3 amino acids: CASSLGQGVWETQYF. In DNA form, the CDR3 reads TGTGCCAGCAGCTTGGGGCAGGGGGTCTGGGAGACCCAGTACTTC. The chain employs TRBV5-5 and TRBJ2-5; TRBD1 aligns across 7 bases. Germline trimming cut 0 bases from V and 5 bases from J; bases unmatched to any gene: 7. Germline CDR1 is SGHKS and CDR2 is YYEKEE (reference sequence). The CDR3 is made up of 15 amino acids.

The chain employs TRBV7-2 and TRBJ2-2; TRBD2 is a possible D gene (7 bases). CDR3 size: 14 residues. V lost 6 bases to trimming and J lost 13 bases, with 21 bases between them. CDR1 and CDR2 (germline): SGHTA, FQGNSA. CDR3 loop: CASSQPGGQGGLFF. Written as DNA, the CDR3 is TGTGCCAGCAGTCAACCCGGGGGGCAGGGCGGGCTGTTTTTT. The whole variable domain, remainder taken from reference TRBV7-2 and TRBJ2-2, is GAGVSQSPSNKVTEKGKDVELRCDPISGHTALYWYRQSLGQGLEFLIYFQGNSAPDKSGLPSDRFSAERTGGSVSTLTIQRTQQEDSAVYLCASSQPGGQGGLFFGEGSRLTVL.

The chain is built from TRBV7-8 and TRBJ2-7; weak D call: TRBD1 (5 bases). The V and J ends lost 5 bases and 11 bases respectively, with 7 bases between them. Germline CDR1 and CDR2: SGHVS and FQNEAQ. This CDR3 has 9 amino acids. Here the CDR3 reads CASSLTEYF. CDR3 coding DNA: TGTGCCAGCAGCCTGACAGAGTACTTC.

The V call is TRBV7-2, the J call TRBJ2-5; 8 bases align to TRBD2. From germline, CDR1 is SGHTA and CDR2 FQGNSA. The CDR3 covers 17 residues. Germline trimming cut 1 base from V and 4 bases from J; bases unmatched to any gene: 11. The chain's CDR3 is CASSLGLPGLAGETQYF. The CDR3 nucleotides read TGTGCCAGCAGCTTAGGCTTACCAGGACTAGCAGGAGAGACCCAGTACTTC. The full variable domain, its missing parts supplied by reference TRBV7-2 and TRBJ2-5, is GAGVSQSPSNKVTEKGKDVELRCDPISGHTALYWYRQSLGQGLEFLIYFQGNSAPDKSGLPSDRFSAERTGGSVSTLTIQRTQQEDSAVYLCASSLGLPGLAGETQYFGPGTRLLVL.

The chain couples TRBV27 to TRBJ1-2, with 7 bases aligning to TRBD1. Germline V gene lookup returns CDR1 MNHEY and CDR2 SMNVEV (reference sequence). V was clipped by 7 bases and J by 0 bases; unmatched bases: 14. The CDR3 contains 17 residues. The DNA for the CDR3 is TGTGCCAGCACCAAAATTTCTTCAGGGGGTGCTAACTATGGCTACACCTTC. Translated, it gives CASTKISSGGANYGYTF.

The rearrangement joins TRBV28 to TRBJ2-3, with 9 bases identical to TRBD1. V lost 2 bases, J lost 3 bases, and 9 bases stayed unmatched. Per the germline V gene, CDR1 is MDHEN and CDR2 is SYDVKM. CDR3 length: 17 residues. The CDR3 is CASSLPYRGRRTDTQYF. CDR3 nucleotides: TGTGCCAGCAGTTTACCCTACAGGGGGCGCAGGACAGATACGCAGTATTTT. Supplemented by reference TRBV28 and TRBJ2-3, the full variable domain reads DVKVTQSSRYLVKRTGEKVFLECVQDMDHENMFWYRQDPGLGLRLIYFSYDVKMKEKGDIPEGYSVSREKKERFSLILESASTNQTSMYLCASSLPYRGRRTDTQYFGPGTRLTVL.

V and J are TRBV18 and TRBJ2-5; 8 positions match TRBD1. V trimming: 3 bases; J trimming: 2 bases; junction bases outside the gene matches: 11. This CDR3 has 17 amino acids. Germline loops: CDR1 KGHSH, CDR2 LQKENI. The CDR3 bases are TGTGCCAGCTCACCTGGACAGGGCTGGATTAGTCAAGAGACCCAGTACTTC. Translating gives CASSPGQGWISQETQYF.

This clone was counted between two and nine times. CDR3 sequence: CASSYLGQLNTIYF. CDR3 in DNA: TGTGCCAGCAGTTACCTGGGACAGTTAAACACCATATATTTT. The J gene is TRBJ1-3, the V gene TRBV6-5, with TRBD1 matching 7 bases. With V trimmed by 2 bases and J by 6 bases, 4 bases remained unmatched. This CDR3 has 14 amino acids. Germline assignment: CDR1 MNHEY and CDR2 SVGAGI.

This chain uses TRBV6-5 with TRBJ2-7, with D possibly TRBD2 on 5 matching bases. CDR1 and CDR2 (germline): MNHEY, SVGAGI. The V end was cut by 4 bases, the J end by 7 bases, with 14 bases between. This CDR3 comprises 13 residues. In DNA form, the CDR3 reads TGTGCCAGCAGTTCGGCCCCGGGGTGGGAGCAGTACTTC. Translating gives CASSSAPGWEQYF.

For the CDR3, the DNA is TGTGCCAGCGGGACTAGCGGGGGGACCTACAATGAGCAGTTCTTC. Translated, it gives CASGTSGGTYNEQFF. This chain joins TRBV2 and TRBJ2-1, with 15 bases fitting TRBD2. The CDR3 sequence is 15 residues long. In germline, CDR1 is SNHLY, CDR2 FYNNEI. The trim removed 8 bases at V and 2 bases at J, leaving 1 base unmatched.

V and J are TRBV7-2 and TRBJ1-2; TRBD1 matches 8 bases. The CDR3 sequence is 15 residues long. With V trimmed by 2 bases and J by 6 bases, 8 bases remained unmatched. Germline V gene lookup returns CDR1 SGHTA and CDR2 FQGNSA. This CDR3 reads CASSLTQGAPNGYTF. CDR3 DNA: TGTGCCAGCAGCTTAACGCAGGGGGCGCCCAATGGCTACACCTTC. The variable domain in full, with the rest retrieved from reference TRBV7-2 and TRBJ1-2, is GAGVSQSPSNKVTEKGKDVELRCDPISGHTALYWYRQSLGQGLEFLIYFQGNSAPDKSGLPSDRFSAERTGGSVSTLTIQRTQQEDSAVYLCASSLTQGAPNGYTFGSGTRLTVV.

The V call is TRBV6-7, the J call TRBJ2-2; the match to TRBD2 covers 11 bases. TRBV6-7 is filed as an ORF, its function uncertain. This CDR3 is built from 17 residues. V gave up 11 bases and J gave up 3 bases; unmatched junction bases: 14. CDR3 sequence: CALSYHLAGGYTGELFF. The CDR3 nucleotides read TGTGCCCTCAGTTACCATCTAGCGGGGGGTTACACCGGGGAGCTGTTTTTT.

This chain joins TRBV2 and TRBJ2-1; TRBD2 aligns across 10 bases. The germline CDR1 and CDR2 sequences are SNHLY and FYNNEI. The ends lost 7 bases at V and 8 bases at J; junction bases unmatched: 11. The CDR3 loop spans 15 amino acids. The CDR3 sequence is CASTPLTSGAHEQFF. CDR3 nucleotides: TGTGCCAGCACCCCCCTAACTAGCGGGGCCCATGAGCAGTTCTTC. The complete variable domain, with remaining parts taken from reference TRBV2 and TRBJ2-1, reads EPEVTQTPSHQVTQMGQEVILRCVPISNHLYFYWYRQILGQKVEFLVSFYNNEISEKSEIFDDQFSVERPDGSNFTLKIRSTKLEDSAMYFCASTPLTSGAHEQFFGPGTRLTVL.

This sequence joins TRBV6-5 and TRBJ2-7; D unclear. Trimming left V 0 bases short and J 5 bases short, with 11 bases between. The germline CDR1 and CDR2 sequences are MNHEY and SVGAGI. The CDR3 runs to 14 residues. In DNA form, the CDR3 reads TGTGCCAGCAGTTACTCTACTACCGGAGACGAGCAGTACTTC. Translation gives CASSYSTTGDEQYF.

The CDR3 loop is CASSRRGEKLFF. CDR3 nucleotides: TGTGCCAGCAGCCGGAGGGGTGAAAAACTGTTTTTT. The chain recombines TRBV9 with TRBJ1-4, with D possibly matching TRBD1 (5 bases). The germline V and J ends were trimmed by 4 bases and 7 bases, with 8 bases remaining between them. The CDR3 is 12 residues long. Germline V gene sequence: CDR1 SGDLS, CDR2 YYNGEE.

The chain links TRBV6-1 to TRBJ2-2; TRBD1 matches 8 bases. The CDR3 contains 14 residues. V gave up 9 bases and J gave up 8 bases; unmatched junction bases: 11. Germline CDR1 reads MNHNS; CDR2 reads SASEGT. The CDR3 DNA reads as TGTGCCAGTAATTCCGGGACAGGAACTGGGGAGCTGTTTTTT. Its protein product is CASNSGTGTGELFF.

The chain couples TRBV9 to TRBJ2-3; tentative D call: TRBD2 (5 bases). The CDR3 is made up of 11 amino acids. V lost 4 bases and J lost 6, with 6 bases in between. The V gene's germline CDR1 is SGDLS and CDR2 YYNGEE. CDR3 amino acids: CASSRGDTQYF. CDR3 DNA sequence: TGTGCCAGCAGCCGCGGGGATACGCAGTATTTT.

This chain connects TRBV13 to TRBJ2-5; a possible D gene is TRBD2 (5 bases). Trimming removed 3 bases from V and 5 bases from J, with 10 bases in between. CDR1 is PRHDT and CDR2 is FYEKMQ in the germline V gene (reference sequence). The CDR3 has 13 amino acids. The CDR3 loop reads CASSFRGWETQYF. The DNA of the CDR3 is TGTGCCAGCAGCTTCCGCGGGTGGGAGACCCAGTACTTC.

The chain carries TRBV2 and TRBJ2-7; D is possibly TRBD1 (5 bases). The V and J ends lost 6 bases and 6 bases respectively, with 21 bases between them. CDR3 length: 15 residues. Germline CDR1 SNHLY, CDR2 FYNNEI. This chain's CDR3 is CASRAGLMGTTEQYF. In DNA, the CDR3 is TGTGCCAGCAGAGCAGGGTTAATGGGAACTACCGAGCAGTACTTC.

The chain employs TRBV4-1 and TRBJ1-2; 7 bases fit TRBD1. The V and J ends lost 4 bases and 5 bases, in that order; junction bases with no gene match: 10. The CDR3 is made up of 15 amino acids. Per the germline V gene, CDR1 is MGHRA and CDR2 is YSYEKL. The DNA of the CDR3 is TGCGCCAGCAGCCCTACTAGTCCGGGACAGTATGGCTACACCTTC. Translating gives CASSPTSPGQYGYTF.